This T cell receptor (beta chain) was sequenced in a study of cytomegalovirus exposure and HLA in healthy donors (dated by TCRdb to the late 2010s). Context from the whole study: An earlier analysis of fewer than 750 of the donors reported over 250 Gb of sequence data and 117 million unique TCR beta sequences obtained from about 179 million T cells. Roughly 300 gigabases of sequencing data and around 85 million unique TCR sequences made up an early release that covered over 550 HLA-typed donors. The study was designed to test whether signatures of past pathogen exposure could be identified by cataloging public T cell receptors. The T cell repertoires of under 700 subjects were profiled by immunosequencing and related to cytomegalovirus serostatus. About 5 DR-DQ haplotypes were handled as single units for association and clustering, since linkage in the cohort was strong. Typing coverage varied by locus: roughly 629-630 donors for A, B, C, DRB1 and DQB1; around 560 for DQA1; more than 600 for DPA1; roughly 470 for DPB1. The study combined high-throughput TCR immunosequencing, statistical association of individual TCRs with disease status, and machine learning to predict cytomegalovirus infection status. Donor age, sex, ethnicity and CMV serostatus were compiled alongside the repertoire data. Across about 370 genotyped donors of the cohort, an average of about 250,000 unique TCR beta nucleotide sequences per donor were sequenced, and approximately 17% of those sequences were non-productive. Class I and class II HLA loci were covered by the typing at four-digit resolution. To decide whether each TCR beta V gene segment behaved as functional or pseudogenic, an earlier analysis of nearly 600 of the donors relied on high-throughput TCR beta sequencing. To study patterns of TCR occurrence, a later analysis re-analyzed previously published TCR beta repertoires from under 750 donors and added high-resolution HLA genotyping. Besides the first cohort of 500 to 700 subjects, a separate validation cohort made up of 120 different subjects was used. Rather than drawing on any new phenotypic data, the later analysis identified candidate immune exposures from TCR beta sequences and the way those sequences occurred across donors. Among the approximately 400 genotyped donors, approximately 77% belonged to the genetic ancestry cluster associated with self-reported Caucasian donors. Genome-wide SNP genotypes for about three fifths of the roughly 670 donors were used in a later genetic analysis, which treated that subset as a discovery cohort. All discovery cohort repertoires had been generated on a single sequencing platform. On the study overall, not on this receptor specifically: Roughly uniform sequencing depth across donors was assumed in presence/absence analyses, although this assumption may not hold. The 87-base-pair reads could not distinguish some IMGT-functional V segments, including TRBV6-2 and TRBV6-3, so those segments were excluded. A later analysis found that TCR association rates varied across HLA loci, with DRB1 alleles showing the most associated TCRs and HLA-C alleles the fewest. A cluster of highly shared sequence variants was judged likely to represent a technical artifact of the sequencing pipeline. In a later genetic analysis, a missense DCLRE1C variant was associated with V-gene and J-gene trimming of TCR beta chains, and the association was replicated in an independent cohort. A later analysis found that HLA-associated TCR beta chains were more clonally expanded and had lower generation probabilities than equally common non-associated chains. Broadly in line with IMGT annotations, most TCR beta V segments showed up in productive rearrangements about 90% or about 30% of the time in an earlier analysis of some 590 of the donors. Across donors, most TCR sequences were observed very rarely, whereas some public TCRs were present in many individuals. Because counts were too low, more than 15 rarely observed V segments, including chromosome 9 orphons, were left out of the earlier analysis of some 600 of the donors. Compared with the roughly 720-donor mean, donors in an Asian-associated ancestry cluster had fewer N-insertions in productive TCRs, according to a later genetic analysis. Correlated functional status among segregating V segments might reflect linkage disequilibrium, but an unknown experimental factor could not be ruled out. HLA typing was unavailable for some donors at each locus, so association tests used only the typed subset. According to the authors, the approach could potentially be generalized to other disease states and immunological phenotypes. Only TCR beta chains were sequenced in this cohort, and the absence of alpha or paired-chain data limited detectable features. In a later analysis, several top co-occurrence clusters were reported to appear linked to parvovirus B19, influenza, CMV and Epstein-Barr virus. In the study, some 160 TCR beta chains were listed as associated with cytomegalovirus. In a later analysis, most CMV-associated TCR beta chains were found to appear HLA-restricted, with HLA associations seemingly driven largely by CMV exposure. For the cohort, immune exposure information was limited to CMV serostatus. The classifier was reported to diagnose cytomegalovirus status with high specificity and sensitivity in both the original cohort and the validation cohort. Assigning TCR associations to individual alleles was difficult when HLA alleles, especially DR and DQ, strongly co-occurred. A further reported finding was that TCR beta sequences accurately predicted the HLA-A and HLA-B alleles for most subjects in the first cohort. A few of the identified cytomegalovirus-associated TCR beta chains were confirmed in vitro to be specific for cytomegalovirus antigens. At a false discovery rate of 0.05, a later analysis linked around 15,000 TCR beta sequences to specific HLA alleles.

The cohort was made up of approximately 670 healthy bone marrow donors. Cohort members were all nominally healthy when sampled, although unrecorded immune exposures were likely present. The donor was CMV seronegative and was included in the group of hundreds of seronegative cohort members. A peripheral blood sample was collected from each donor, and TCR beta sequencing was performed on peripheral blood mononuclear cells. The Qiagen DNeasy Blood Extraction Kit was used to extract genomic DNA from the blood cell samples. The CDR3 goes from the cysteine to the phenylalanine over 15 residues. Kept here is only the CDR3 DNA, which spans 45 bases and is read in frame from base 1. Cut back by 2 bases and 1 base, the V and J ends lie 11 bases apart. The germline V gene encodes CDR1 KGHSH and CDR2 LQKENI. Libraries were built with the immunoSEQ multiplex PCR assay. The multiplex PCR relied on a mix of 60 forward primers for TCR Vbeta segments and 13 reverse primers for TCR Jbeta segments. The CDR3 region of rearranged TCR beta genes was amplified from genomic DNA by a multiplex PCR assay. The amplified TCR beta libraries were sequenced on the Illumina HiSeq System as 87-base-pair reads. In the original analysis: In a later analysis, tens of millions of unique TCR beta chains were counted across the roughly 670 repertoires, and roughly 11 million of these chains were shared by at least two donors. A nearest-neighbor algorithm error-corrected the raw reads and collapsed the reads into unique sequences, merging closely related sequences to remove PCR and sequencing errors. To assign V, D and J gene segments, CDR3 sequences were aligned to IMGT reference sequences. For a sequence to be retained, a match of at least six nucleotides was required to both a V gene segment and a J gene segment. Rearrangements were called productive when the CDR3 lacked stop codons and stayed in frame with V and J; all others were non-productive. Following IMGT convention, CDR3 was defined as the stretch from the second conserved V-encoded cysteine to the conserved J-encoded phenylalanine. In an earlier analysis of roughly 580 of the donors, sequences lacking an unambiguous match to a single V gene segment were excluded. In an earlier analysis of roughly 600 of the donors, a V segment was called functional when productive rearrangements were above 56.7%, and segregating when the standard deviation between donors exceeded 5%. A statistical classification framework was developed to diagnose cytomegalovirus status using the catalog of TCR beta chain sequences. V and J gene assignment, in a later analysis, came from comparing TCR nucleotide sequences with IMGT/GENE-DB human TR gene sequences. Using the TCRdist pipeline, a later analysis assigned CDR3 sequences along with most-parsimonious VDJ recombination scenarios. In a later analysis, every TCR beta chain was defined by the combination of its CDR3 amino acid sequence and its V-gene family, and reads without a unique V-gene family were dropped. To address suspected cross-contamination and a sequencing artifact, a later analysis removed roughly 640 highly shared, low-generation-probability nucleotide sequences. For each public chain, a later analysis derived a clonal expansion index from normalized ranks of inferred template counts within each repertoire. In a later analysis, generation probabilities were computed using a VDJ recombination model fitted to out-of-frame rearrangements, and the results were checked against IGoR. Hypergeometric tests were used in a later analysis to score TCR-TCR, TCR-HLA and TCR-CMV co-occurrence, with a repertoire-size bias correction applied to the TCR pairs. False discovery rates were estimated in a later analysis by permuting HLA or CMV assignments 20 times. In a later analysis, co-occurring TCRs were grouped with DBSCAN, and TCRdist sequence similarity was added when clustering was performed within HLA-allele-positive subsets. Repertoires with fewer than 30,000 or more than 120,000 public chains, plus five repertoires with anomalous nucleotide sharing, were excluded from co-occurrence clustering. Drawn from immuneACCESS, this table holds only the in-frame rearrangements with V and J called that TCRdb kept. Clones are partly lost; checked studies trace under half to an unresolved V gene and leave the rest unexplained. V and J calls and clone size follow that table, whereas D and trimming were derived from the DNA. This sample comprises roughly 110,000 clones, 70% to 75% of them detected only once. The ten largest clones add up to roughly 2.8% of the sample.

The table lists this clone with a count of one. What antigen it recognizes has not been identified. No base quality information exists; no much larger clone differs at one position. This receptor was identified in a female donor in good health and CMV-seronegative. Sequenced: PBMCs. The sequence links TRBV18 to TRBJ1-2; a confident D gene designation cannot be given. The CDR3: CASSPDTRDNYGYTF. The DNA sequence is as follows: TGTGCCAGCTCACCAGATACCCGGGATAACTATGGCTACACCTTC.